The 18 T cell receptor beta chains below all came from one sample that was sequenced in a study of cytomegalovirus exposure and HLA in healthy donors (dated by TCRdb to 2015 to 2018). The library was built by means of the immunoSEQ multiplex PCR assay. A mixture of 60 forward primers for TCR Vbeta segments and 13 reverse primers for TCR Jbeta segments was used in the multiplex PCR. TCRdb retrieved this table from immuneACCESS and kept in-frame rearrangements only. Not all clones are present; in checked studies, unresolved V genes account for under half, and no reason is known for the remainder. This sample has approximately 160,000 clones in its table, and roughly 71% of those were observed once. The ten top clones hold about 7.4% of the sample. What was sequenced was PBMCs. These receptors all come from a male donor in good health and CMV-seropositive.

The rearrangement uses TRBV6-5 and TRBJ1-1; TRBD1 matches 9 bases. CDR3 size: 15 residues. The germline V gene encodes CDR1 MNHEY and CDR2 SVGAGI. Losses at the gene ends were 2 bases for V and 7 bases for J; bases not matched to a gene: 8. CDR3 nucleotide sequence: TGTGCCAGCAGTTACCCGGGACAGGGAAAGGATGAAGCTTTCTTT. It is translated as CASSYPGQGKDEAFF.

This clone was counted between two and nine times. V is TRBV30 and J is TRBJ2-3, with D perhaps matching TRBD2 (5 bases). Trimming stripped 1 base from V and 4 bases from J, with 9 bases between. This CDR3 contains 13 residues. Germline V gene data show CDR1 as GTSNPN and CDR2 as SVGIG (reference sequence). The CDR3 reads CAWSGALADTQYF. The CDR3 nucleotides read TGTGCCTGGAGTGGGGCACTAGCAGATACGCAGTATTTT.

V and J are TRBV9 and TRBJ2-7; no firm D call. There are 13 residues in the CDR3. Germline values: CDR1 SGDLS, CDR2 YYNGEE. V was pared by 4 bases and J by 6 bases, with 14 bases between. The CDR3 DNA reads TGTGCCAGCAGCCCGGCTGACTCGCCCGAGCAGTACTTC. The encoded protein is CASSPADSPEQYF.

This rearrangement joins TRBV25-1 to TRBJ1-3, with TRBD1 as a possible D gene (5 bases). Germline V gene sequence: CDR1 MGHDK, CDR2 SYGVNS. V lost 7 bases and J lost 4, with 11 bases in between. This CDR3 spans 13 amino acids. The CDR3, as DNA: TGTGCCAGCACGGCAGGGTCGGGAAACACCATATATTTT. This translates into CASTAGSGNTIYF.

V and J are TRBV5-1 and TRBJ2-3, with 8 bases identical to TRBD2. V lost 5 bases and J lost 2; bases outside the gene matches: 7. CDR3 length equals 15 residues. CDR1 and CDR2 from the germline V gene are SGHRS and YFSETQ. The CDR3 sequence: CASRSGGTNTDTQYF. The CDR3, as DNA: TGCGCCAGCAGGTCGGGGGGGACGAACACAGATACGCAGTATTTT.

V and J are TRBV18 and TRBJ2-1, with 9 bases that match TRBD2. The CDR3 has 15 residues. The ends lost 3 bases at V and 2 bases at J; junction bases unmatched: 2. Germline assignment: CDR1 KGHSH and CDR2 LQKENI. The CDR3 sequence: CASSPSGGTYNEQFF. The CDR3 region has the DNA TGTGCCAGCTCACCTAGCGGGGGCACCTACAATGAGCAGTTCTTC.

The genes are TRBV9 and TRBJ2-1; 9 bases line up with TRBD2. Per the germline V gene, CDR1 is SGDLS and CDR2 is YYNGEE. Losses at the gene ends were 3 bases for V and 7 bases for J; bases not matched to a gene: 8. The CDR3 contains 15 residues. The DNA of the CDR3 is TGTGCCAGCAGCGCAGGCGGGGGGGCGGGGAATGAGCAGTTCTTC. Protein product: CASSAGGGAGNEQFF.

This clone was seen more than once but under ten times. J is TRBJ1-2 and V is TRBV6-5, with D maybe TRBD1 (6 bases). The CDR3 totals 12 residues. Trimming took 3 bases from V and 8 from J, leaving 10 bases between them. In germline, CDR1 is MNHEY, CDR2 SVGAGI. CDR3 region: CASSYGQFGYTF. CDR3 DNA: TGTGCCAGCAGTTATGGACAGTTCGGCTACACCTTC.

The CDR3 loop is CASRPRGGQETQYF. The CDR3, as DNA: TGTGCCAGCCGCCCGCGGGGGGGGCAAGAGACCCAGTACTTC. The chain combines TRBV6-5 with TRBJ2-5, with 9 bases aligning to TRBD2. The V gene's germline CDR1 is MNHEY and CDR2 SVGAGI. V lost 8 bases to trimming and J lost 2 bases; unmatched junction nucleotides: 6. This CDR3 contains 14 residues.

This clone came up a few times. V is TRBV30 and J is TRBJ2-2; D gene unclear. The CDR3 consists of 13 residues. Per germline, CDR1 GTSNPN and CDR2 SVGIG (reference sequence). V lost 2 bases and J lost 6, with 10 bases in between. The CDR3 spells CAWSSSVPGELFF. DNA for the CDR3: TGTGCCTGGAGTTCGTCAGTTCCCGGGGAGCTGTTTTTT.

This clone has a handful of counts. The chain joins TRBV5-1 to TRBJ2-3, with 9 nucleotides matching TRBD2. Germline V gives CDR1 SGHRS, CDR2 YFSETQ. After removal of 7 bases from V and 3 bases from J, the junction contained 12 bases not matched to a gene. This CDR3 comprises 16 residues. The CDR3 is CASAPGRGGRTDTQYF. The CDR3 coding sequence is TGCGCCAGCGCCCCGGGGCGGGGGGGCCGAACAGATACGCAGTATTTT.

This chain links TRBV5-6 with TRBJ2-7; maybe TRBD2 (6 bases). Germline V lookup: CDR1 SGHDT, CDR2 YYEEEE. V shed 0 bases and J shed 12 bases, with 13 bases lying between them. This CDR3 comprises 12 residues. Here the CDR3 DNA reads TGTGCCAGCAGCTTGGTAGGTGGGAGGACGTACTTC. It specifies CASSLVGGRTYF.

This rearrangement joins TRBV10-2 to TRBJ2-1, with 7 bases aligning to TRBD2. The CDR3 sequence is 13 residues long. The trim removed 8 bases at V and 4 bases at J, leaving 5 bases unmatched. The V gene's germline CDR1 is WSHSY and CDR2 SAAADI. The CDR3 region has the DNA TGCGCCAGCGGGGGGGTGCTTTACAATGAGCAGTTCTTC. Residues: CASGGVLYNEQFF.

This chain uses TRBV4-1 with TRBJ2-7; D gene unclear. Germline CDR1 MGHRA, CDR2 YSYEKL. CDR3 length: 13 amino acids. Trimming removed 0 bases at V and 3 bases at J, with 6 bases between. CDR3 bases: TGCGCCAGCAGCCAAGATGGGCACTACGAGCAGTACTTC. Its protein is CASSQDGHYEQYF.

V gene TRBV5-5 combines with J gene TRBJ2-5; 9 nucleotides align to TRBD2. The CDR3 has 15 residues. From germline, CDR1 is SGHKS and CDR2 YYEKEE (reference sequence). With V trimmed by 3 bases and J by 3 bases, 6 bases remained unmatched. CDR3: CASSSLRGGEETQYF. The CDR3 DNA follows: TGTGCCAGCAGCTCCCTGCGCGGGGGGGAAGAGACCCAGTACTTC.

The chain links TRBV6-6 to TRBJ2-1; perhaps TRBD2 as D (5 bases). Trimming removed 5 bases from V and 0 bases from J, with 8 bases in between. Germline CDR1 is MNHNY and CDR2 is SVGAGI (reference sequence). The CDR3 extends over 14 amino acids. CDR3 amino acids: CASSQRSSYNEQFF. CDR3 nucleotides: TGTGCCAGCAGTCAGCGGAGCTCCTACAATGAGCAGTTCTTC.

The J gene is TRBJ2-7, the V gene TRBV7-9, with TRBD1 identical over 8 bases. CDR1 and CDR2 from the germline V gene are SEHNR and FQNEAQ (reference sequence). V lost 5 bases to trimming and J lost 3 bases; unmatched junction nucleotides: 3. CDR3 length: 13 residues. CDR3 sequence: CASSRTGNYEQYF. The CDR3 nucleotides are TGTGCCAGCAGCCGGACAGGGAACTACGAGCAGTACTTC.

The chain uses TRBV7-2 and TRBJ1-4; possibly TRBD1 for D (6 bases). The V gene lost 5 bases and the J gene lost 8 bases, with 15 bases spanning the gap. The length of the CDR3 is 14 residues. Germline V gene lookup returns CDR1 SGHTA and CDR2 FQGNSA. CDR3 amino acids: CASSPEGGREKLFF. The DNA of the CDR3 is TGTGCCAGCAGCCCCGAGGGGGGGAGAGAAAAACTGTTTTTT.